The 31 T cell receptor beta chains below all came from one sample that was sequenced in a study of a mutant IDH1 vaccine in newly diagnosed glioma. The time point here: week 47, end of study. In every dose of vaccine, 300 ug of mutant IDH1 20-mer peptide was given alongside topical imiquimod. Antigens of these TCRs are unknown. TCRdb's table, derived via immunoSEQ multiplex PCR, lists solely in-frame clones and lacks some. Of about 32,000 clones listed, approximately 89% are singletons. The sample was PBMCs, taken from a glioma patient whose treatment included an IDH1 peptide vaccine. The source is a man in his forties with glioma.

The chain combines TRBV5-6 with TRBJ2-4, with TRBD1 matching over 11 bases. This CDR3 has 16 residues. With 4 bases clipped from V and 0 bases from J, the junction kept 3 bases outside the gene matches. The germline V gene encodes CDR1 SGHDT and CDR2 YYEEEE. In nucleotides, the CDR3 is TGTGCCAGCAGCCTCGGACAGGGGGCAGCCAAAAACATTCAGTACTTC. This gives the protein CASSLGQGAAKNIQYF. Using reference TRBV5-6 and TRBJ2-4 for the parts outside the CDR3, the full variable domain is DAGVTQSPTHLIKTRGQQVTLRCSPKSGHDTVSWYQQALGQGPQFIFQYYEEEERQRGNFPDRFSGHQFPNYSSELNVNALLLGDSALYLCASSLGQGAAKNIQYFGAGTRLSVL.

V is TRBV28 and J is TRBJ2-6, with D unclear. This CDR3 has 17 residues. V was clipped by 6 bases and J by 0 bases, with 15 bases between them. Germline CDR1 reads MDHEN; CDR2 reads SYDVKM. This chain's CDR3 is CASSPRAALSGANVLTF. CDR3 bases: TGTGCCAGCAGCCCCCGGGCAGCCCTCTCTGGGGCCAACGTCCTGACTTTC.

This rearrangement joins TRBV27 to TRBJ2-5; D may be TRBD2 (5 bases). The germline gives CDR1 MNHEY, CDR2 SMNVEV (reference sequence). CDR3 length: 14 residues. The V and J ends lost 3 bases and 3 bases respectively, with 11 bases between them. This CDR3 is CASSLRGLKETQYF. CDR3 in DNA: TGTGCCAGCAGTTTGAGAGGACTTAAAGAGACCCAGTACTTC.

The genes are TRBV5-1 and TRBJ2-5; TRBD2 matches at 9 bases. CDR3 length: 16 amino acids. Losses at the gene ends were 5 bases for V and 5 bases for J; bases not matched to a gene: 13. Germline CDR1 is SGHRS and CDR2 is YFSETQ. The CDR3 here is CASRLAYSGRGETQYF. CDR3 sequence (DNA): TGCGCCAGCAGGTTAGCCTATAGCGGGAGAGGGGAGACCCAGTACTTC. Variable domain in full (rest from reference TRBV5-1 and TRBJ2-5): KAGVTQTPRYLIKTRGQQVTLSCSPISGHRSVSWYQQTPGQGLQFLFEYFSETQRNKGNFPGRFSGRQFSNSRSEMNVSTLELGDSALYLCASRLAYSGRGETQYFGPGTRLLVL.

This clone was recorded only once. The CDR3 region has the DNA TGTGCCAGCAGCGAATACAATGAGCAGTTCTTC. It is translated as CASSEYNEQFF. This chain uses TRBV2 with TRBJ2-1; D is uncertain. Trimming pared 6 bases from V and 4 bases from J, leaving 4 bases between. The CDR3 has 11 amino acids. Germline V gene lookup returns CDR1 SNHLY and CDR2 FYNNEI.

This clone showed up just once. The chain uses TRBV27 and TRBJ1-1, with D hard to call. V gave up 5 bases and J gave up 3 bases, with 10 bases separating them. In germline, CDR1 is MNHEY, CDR2 SMNVEV (reference sequence). The CDR3 has 13 amino acids. The CDR3, as DNA: TGTGCCAGCAGTCTTAACACCTACACTGAAGCTTTCTTT. Its protein product is CASSLNTYTEAFF.

The chain uses TRBV7-8 and TRBJ1-2; 7 positions match TRBD1. The germline V gene encodes CDR1 SGHVS and CDR2 FQNEAQ. This CDR3 spans 16 amino acids. The V segment lost 0 bases and the J segment 6 bases; nucleotides outside the gene matches: 10. In nucleotides, the CDR3 is TGTGCCAGCAGCTTAGCCCGTGGACAGGCGGCCAATGGCTACACCTTC. It is translated as CASSLARGQAANGYTF.

This chain links TRBV25-1 with TRBJ1-1, with D perhaps TRBD1 (5 bases). CDR1 is MGHDK, CDR2 SYGVNS, per germline. Between the trimmed V and J ends, which lost 5 bases and 5 bases, there was a span of 18 bases. The CDR3 has 15 residues. The CDR3 DNA sequence: TGTGCCAGCAGTCCATCGACAGCAGGAATGACTGAAGCTTTCTTT. Its translation: CASSPSTAGMTEAFF.

The J gene is TRBJ2-2, the V gene TRBV5-4, with D tentatively TRBD1 (7 bases). V lost 2 bases to trimming and J lost 3 bases, with 11 bases between them. The CDR3 totals 15 residues. In germline, CDR1 is SGHNT, CDR2 YYREEE (reference sequence). The DNA for the CDR3 is TGTGCCAGCAGCTTAGTCAGGGGGGACACCGGGGAGCTGTTTTTT. Encoded protein: CASSLVRGDTGELFF.

The rearrangement joins TRBV5-1 to TRBJ1-2; no reliable D call. There are 13 residues in the CDR3. With 4 bases removed from V and 7 bases from J, the gap between germline ends came to 14 bases. CDR1 SGHRS and CDR2 YFSETQ come from the germline V gene. CDR3 amino acids: CASSPTDLFGYTF. In DNA form, the CDR3 reads TGCGCCAGCAGCCCGACGGATCTCTTTGGCTACACCTTC.

V and J are TRBV11-2 and TRBJ1-2, with D possibly TRBD1 on 5 matching bases. Trimming took off 7 bases at V and 6 bases at J, with 18 bases between the two ends. The length of the CDR3 is 14 residues. CDR1 and CDR2 (germline): SGHAT, FQNNGV. In DNA form, the CDR3 reads TGTGCCAGCACCCCGTCGGGCAGGGTCGATGGCTACACCTTC. Its protein is CASTPSGRVDGYTF.

This chain uses TRBV5-6 with TRBJ1-2; the D gene is possibly TRBD1 (6 bases). V was cut by 4 bases and J by 1 base, with 11 bases left in between. The germline gives CDR1 SGHDT, CDR2 YYEEEE. The CDR3 contains 14 residues. The CDR3 DNA reads TGTGCCAGCAGCCCAAGGGGGGTTAACTATGGCTACACCTTC. Translated, it gives CASSPRGVNYGYTF.

The gene calls are TRBV15 and TRBJ2-7; 12 bases are shared with TRBD2. CDR1 is LNHNV, CDR2 YYDKDF, per germline (reference sequence). This CDR3 region has 13 residues. CDR3 bases: TGTGCGACGACTAGCGGGAGCTCCTACGAGCAGTACTTC. This codes for CATTSGSSYEQYF.

The J gene is TRBJ2-2, the V gene TRBV5-8, with D hard to call. Germline V gene sequence: CDR1 SGHTS, CDR2 YDEGEE. The V and J ends lost 4 bases and 4 bases respectively, with 8 bases between them. The CDR3 runs to 13 residues. The CDR3 spells CASSPSITGELFF. The DNA of the CDR3 is TGTGCCAGCAGCCCTAGTATCACCGGGGAGCTGTTTTTT. Together with reference TRBV5-8 and TRBJ2-2, the CDR3 gives the full variable domain: EAGVTQSPTHLIKTRGQQATLRCSPISGHTSVYWYQQALGLGLQFLLWYDEGEERNRGNFPPRFSGRQFPNYSSELNVNALELEDSALYLCASSPSITGELFFGEGSRLTVL.

This clone was detected only once. Different DNA sequences within this sample yield the same CDR3. This chain joins TRBV6-1 and TRBJ1-2, with D possibly being TRBD1 (6 bases). The CDR3 totals 13 residues. Germline V CDR1 and CDR2: MNHNS, SASEGT. The ends were cut back, 6 bases at V and 2 bases at J, with 10 bases in the middle. The CDR3 reads CASSRGGNYGYTF. In DNA, the CDR3 is TGTGCCAGCAGCCGAGGGGGAAACTATGGCTACACCTTC.

Points on this clone: The junction departs from germline at one end; a sequencing error may be responsible. This chain links TRBV2 with TRBJ1-2; D is possibly TRBD1 (5 bases). Germline CDR1 reads SNHLY; CDR2 reads FYNNEI. The CDR3 is 11 amino acids. Written as DNA, the CDR3 is TGTGCCAGCAGCGACGCAGGGCTTATCCCCTTC. It codes for CASSDAGLIPF. The entire variable domain, with the rest obtained from reference TRBV2 and TRBJ1-2, is as follows: EPEVTQTPSHQVTQMGQEVILRCVPISNHLYFYWYRQILGQKVEFLVSFYNNEISEKSEIFDDQFSVERPDGSNFTLKIRSTKLEDSAMYFCASSDAGLIPFGSGTRLTVV.

This clone was counted a single time. This sequence joins TRBV7-9 and TRBJ1-1; D uncertain. V shed 5 bases and J shed 1 base, with 8 bases lying between them. CDR3 length: 13 amino acids. From germline, CDR1 is SEHNR and CDR2 FQNEAQ (reference sequence). The DNA of the CDR3 is TGTGCCAGCAGCGACGGCCGGAACACTGAAGCTTTCTTT. Protein product: CASSDGRNTEAFF.

The chain joins TRBV30 to TRBJ2-1, with TRBD2 as a possible D gene (5 bases). The CDR3 covers 15 residues. Trimming pared 2 bases from V and 0 bases from J, leaving 11 bases between. CDR1 and CDR2 (germline): GTSNPN, SVGIG (reference sequence). DNA of the CDR3: TGTGCCTGGAGTATCGGACTTAGCTCCTACAATGAGCAGTTCTTC. Amino acids: CAWSIGLSSYNEQFF.

The chain has TRBV7-8 and TRBJ2-7, with 7 bases fitting TRBD1. The CDR3 consists of 16 residues. CDR1 and CDR2 (germline): SGHVS, FQNEAQ. With 5 bases clipped from V and 5 bases from J, the junction kept 15 bases outside the gene matches. This CDR3 is CASSPPIRQGPHEQYV. In DNA form, the CDR3 reads TGTGCCAGCAGCCCCCCCATAAGACAGGGTCCCCACGAGCAGTACGTC.

V is TRBV19 and J is TRBJ2-5; D tentatively fits TRBD1 or TRBD2 (5 bases each). V was cut by 3 bases and J by 6 bases, with 17 bases left in between. The CDR3 loop spans 15 amino acids. Germline V CDR1 and CDR2: LNHDA, SQIVND (reference sequence). The CDR3 nucleotides are TGTGCCAGTAGTATCTCCCCCGGGTCGGGACAGACCCAGTACTTC. This codes for CASSISPGSGQTQYF.

The chain recombines TRBV5-4 with TRBJ2-7, with no clear D. The germline gives CDR1 SGHNT, CDR2 YYREEE (reference sequence). This CDR3 contains 16 residues. Trimming stripped 2 bases from V and 0 bases from J, with 15 bases between. CDR3 sequence reads: CASSFGLGGFSYEQYF. The CDR3 DNA sequence: TGTGCCAGCAGCTTCGGGCTGGGCGGCTTCTCCTACGAGCAGTACTTC.

This clone was recorded only once. The chain has TRBV14 and TRBJ2-1; D gene unclear. Trimming cost V 1 base and J 8 bases, with 6 bases left between them. Germline CDR1 and CDR2: SGHDN and FVKESK. The CDR3 runs to 12 residues. The CDR3 coding sequence is TGTGCCAGCAGCCAAGGGGGATATGAGCAGTTCTTC. This codes for CASSQGGYEQFF.

The chain couples TRBV12-2 to TRBJ2-2. TRBV12-2 is an annotated pseudogene. The CDR3 extends over 17 amino acids. The CDR3 loop reads CASLLSGSELNTGELFF. Written as DNA, the CDR3 is TGTGCAAGTCTCCTCTCTGGATCAGAGCTGAACACCGGGGAGCTGTTTTTT.

The CDR3 sequence is CASSPGTSGLETQYF. CDR3 bases: TGTGCCAGCAGCCCTGGGACTAGCGGGTTAGAGACCCAGTACTTC. The chain carries TRBV5-5 and TRBJ2-5; 12 nucleotides line up with TRBD2. With 4 bases clipped from V and 4 bases from J, the junction kept 5 bases outside the gene matches. The germline gives CDR1 SGHKS, CDR2 YYEKEE (reference sequence). The CDR3 loop spans 15 amino acids. Supplemented by reference TRBV5-5 and TRBJ2-5, the full variable domain reads DAGVTQSPTHLIKTRGQQVTLRCSPISGHKSVSWYQQVLGQGPQFIFQYYEKEERGRGNFPDRFSARQFPNYSSELNVNALLLGDSALYLCASSPGTSGLETQYFGPGTRLLVL.

The rearrangement uses TRBV7-9 and TRBJ2-7, with 12 nucleotides matching TRBD2. J was trimmed by 3 bases and V by 3 bases; bases with no gene match: 6. Germline V gene data show CDR1 as SEHNR and CDR2 as FQNEAQ (reference sequence). The CDR3 covers 16 residues. The DNA of the CDR3 is TGTGCCAGCAGCTTCCTAGCGGGAGGGCCAGTCTACGAGCAGTACTTC. Translation: CASSFLAGGPVYEQYF.

V is TRBV6-5 and J is TRBJ1-3; the D is unclear. CDR1 MNHEY and CDR2 SVGAGI come from the germline V gene. V shed 4 bases and J shed 2 bases, with 3 bases lying between them. The length of the CDR3 is 12 residues. The CDR3 loop is CASSSPGNTIYF. CDR3 in DNA: TGTGCCAGCAGTTCCCCTGGAAACACCATATATTTT.

V and J are TRBV28 and TRBJ2-3; either TRBD1 or TRBD2 may supply D (5 bases each). Germline CDR1 MDHEN, CDR2 SYDVKM. The CDR3 is 13 amino acids. The V and J ends lost 8 bases and 2 bases respectively, with 11 bases between them. In DNA form, the CDR3 reads TGTGCCAGCGGGACCGGGGACACAGATACGCAGTATTTT. The encoded protein is CASGTGDTDTQYF.

The chain joins TRBV6-5 to TRBJ1-1, with D unclear. The germline gives CDR1 MNHEY, CDR2 SVGAGI. This CDR3 comprises 12 residues. Trimming took 6 bases from V and 5 from J, leaving 10 bases between them. CDR3 residues: CASSPGWTEAFF. The CDR3 bases are TGTGCCAGCAGCCCCGGGTGGACTGAAGCTTTCTTT.

The chain couples TRBV4-1 to TRBJ1-5; the D gene is possibly TRBD1 (5 bases). Germline-derived CDR1 and CDR2 are MGHRA and YSYEKL. This CDR3 region has 14 residues. V was clipped by 5 bases and J by 6 bases, with 14 bases between them. CDR3 in DNA: TGCGCCAGCAGCTTAGCGGGACCGGGTCAGCCCCAGCATTTT. This sequence encodes CASSLAGPGQPQHF.

This clone was seen only once. The gene calls are TRBV19 and TRBJ2-1; D call uncertain. The CDR3 loop spans 13 amino acids. The ends were cut back, 2 bases at V and 6 bases at J, with 8 bases in the middle. Germline CDR1 and CDR2: LNHDA and SQIVND (reference sequence). The CDR3 loop reads CASSISWGNEQFF. CDR3 nucleotides: TGTGCCAGTAGTATAAGCTGGGGCAATGAGCAGTTCTTC. The whole variable domain, filled in from reference TRBV19 and TRBJ2-1, reads DGGITQSPKYLFRKEGQNVTLSCEQNLNHDAMYWYRQDPGQGLRLIYYSQIVNDFQKGDIAEGYSVSREKKESFPLTVTSAQKNPTAFYLCASSISWGNEQFFGPGTRLTVL.

The V and J genes are TRBV6-1 and TRBJ2-1; D unresolved. With 3 bases removed from V and 7 bases from J, the gap between germline ends came to 10 bases. This CDR3 has 13 amino acids. Germline CDR1 MNHNS, CDR2 SASEGT. The chain's CDR3 is CASSDSESNEQFF. In nucleotides, the CDR3 is TGTGCCAGCAGTGACTCGGAGTCAAATGAGCAGTTCTTC.